This note documents a single T cell receptor (beta chain) sequence. One end of the junction is discordant with germline, which a read error may explain. The CDR3 runs 15 residues. Per germline, CDR1 SEHNR and CDR2 FQNEAQ (reference sequence). Amplification of TCR alpha and beta CDR3 regions from RNA used iRepertoire nested multiplex PCR. One-step reverse transcription and amplification started from approximately 100-400 ng of tissue mRNA or PBMC total RNA. TCRdb recomputed calls from the multiplex PCR reads with MiXCR, one row per CDR3 protein. The sample has around 130,000 distinct CDR3 sequences, around 25% seen once. This sample is drawn from a study of glioma-infiltrating T cells.

This sequence was found in a human donor with low-grade glioma or glioblastoma, undergoing nonglioma brain surgery, or in good health (not recorded which). Material: glioma tissue, nonneoplastic brain tissue, or PBMCs (not recorded which). The chain has TRBV7-9 and TRBJ1-4, with 8 bases that match TRBD1. The chain's CDR3 is CASSLGQGREEKLFF. The CDR3, as DNA: TGTGCCAGCAGCTTAGGACAGGGGAGAGAGGAAAAACTGTTCTTT.